This is a list of T cell receptor beta chains from one sample in a study of control samples from healthy donors and cancer patients. Some clones are missing from TCRdb's copy, which holds only in-frame ones; the method was immunoSEQ multiplex PCR. This table holds some 140,000 clones, around nine tenths found once. Sample: PBMCs. Every receptor here comes from a man aged 45-65 years with head and neck cancer. The CDR3 runs from the conserved cysteine through the conserved F or W. The order of the fields is V gene, clone size, D gene, J gene, CDR3 DNA, CDR3 protein. D genes are given only for firm matches. Clone sizes are given selectively: once, few, many, or a class where the clone is expanded.

>TRBV4-2|-|-|TRBJ2-1
TGTGCCAGCAGCCAGGATGAGACTAAGGGACTCCCGAGGTTCTTC
CASSQDETKGLPRFF
>TRBV30|-|-|TRBJ2-1
TGTGCCTGGAGTGTAGGAAATGAGCAGTTCTTC
CAWSVGNEQFF
>TRBV5-1|once|-|TRBJ2-5
TGCGCCAGCAGCACACCTAATTTGACTCTAGGACTGGGTGGGACCCAGTACTTC
CASSTPNLTLGLGGTQYF
>TRBV5-5|once|-|TRBJ1-1
TGTGCCAGCAGCTCCCGGGCGACAGGAATGAACACTGAAGCTTTCTTT
CASSSRATGMNTEAFF
>TRBV6-6|-|-|TRBJ1-2
TGTGCCAGCAGTTACTCGACGGCGGGATCCAACTATGGCTACACCTTC
CASSYSTAGSNYGYTF
>TRBV6-6|-|-|TRBJ2-7
TGTGCCAGCAGTTACTCGAGAGGATACGAGCAGTACTTC
CASSYSRGYEQYF
>TRBV29-1|-|-|TRBJ2-3
TGCAGCGACCGATCAGGCTACACAGATACGCAGTATTTT
CSDRSGYTDTQYF
>TRBV20-1|many|-|TRBJ2-5
TGCAGTGCTAGTCCTTCCTTCATGGAGACCCAGTACTTC
CSASPSFMETQYF
>TRBV6-6|-|TRBD2|TRBJ2-2
TGTGCCAGCGGCCCCGTGGCGGGAGGGGTTACCGGGGAGCTGTTTTTT
CASGPVAGGVTGELFF
>TRBV3-1/TRBV3-2|-|-|TRBJ2-5
TGTGCCAGCAGCCAAGAGAGAGGGCAAGAGACCCAGTACTTC
CASSQERGQETQYF
>TRBV4-2|-|TRBD1|TRBJ2-7
TGTGCCAGCAGCCCCACGGGACAGCAAGCCTACGAGCAGTACTTC
CASSPTGQQAYEQYF
>TRBV7-8|-|-|TRBJ1-1
TGTGCCAGCAGCTTAGGCCCAGGGCGTGAGATTGGCACTGAAGCTTTCTTT
CASSLGPGREIGTEAFF
>TRBV6-2/TRBV6-3|-|TRBD2|TRBJ2-1
TGTGCCAGCAGTTACGGGGGACTAGTCAATGAGCAGTTCTTC
CASSYGGLVNEQFF
>TRBV5-4|-|-|TRBJ1-2
TGTGCCAGCAGCTTGGGACAGGATACCTTCTATGGCTACACCTTC
CASSLGQDTFYGYTF
>TRBV29-1|-|-|TRBJ2-5
TGCAGCGTTGAACTTTGGTACCAAGAGACCCAGTACTTC
CSVELWYQETQYF
>TRBV28|-|-|TRBJ1-6
TGTGCCAGCAATGACGTGGGGGCAAATTCACCCCTCCACTTT
CASNDVGANSPLHF
>TRBV9|-|-|TRBJ2-2
TGTGCCAGCAGCCCCTCCAGCACCGGGGAGCTGTTTTTT
CASSPSSTGELFF
>TRBV28|-|TRBD1|TRBJ1-1
TGTGCCAGCAGCCGGACAGGGGTCACTGAAGCTTTCTTT
CASSRTGVTEAFF
>TRBV19|-|TRBD1|TRBJ2-7
TGTGCCAGTACCATTGGACAGGGAGGCTACGAGCAGTACTTC
CASTIGQGGYEQYF
>TRBV28|once|TRBD1|TRBJ1-5
TGTGCCAGCAGGGGACAGGGGGATTATAGCAATCAGCCCCAGCATTTT
CASRGQGDYSNQPQHF
>TRBV11-2|-|TRBD1|TRBJ1-6
TGTGCCAGCAGCCTTAGAACAGGGGGCGTTTTGGGTTCACCCCTCCACTTT
CASSLRTGGVLGSPLHF
>TRBV28|-|-|TRBJ2-5
TGTGCCAGCAGTTTACTACAGGGTGGGGAGACCCAGTACTTC
CASSLLQGGETQYF
>TRBV9|-|-|TRBJ1-2
TGTGCCAGCAGCGCCGGGACGGGATACATTCACTATGGCTACACCTTC
CASSAGTGYIHYGYTF
>TRBV6-5|-|-|TRBJ1-6
TGTGCCGAGCGCTTTCCGTTGACGGGGGATTCACCCCTCCACTTT
CAERFPLTGDSPLHF